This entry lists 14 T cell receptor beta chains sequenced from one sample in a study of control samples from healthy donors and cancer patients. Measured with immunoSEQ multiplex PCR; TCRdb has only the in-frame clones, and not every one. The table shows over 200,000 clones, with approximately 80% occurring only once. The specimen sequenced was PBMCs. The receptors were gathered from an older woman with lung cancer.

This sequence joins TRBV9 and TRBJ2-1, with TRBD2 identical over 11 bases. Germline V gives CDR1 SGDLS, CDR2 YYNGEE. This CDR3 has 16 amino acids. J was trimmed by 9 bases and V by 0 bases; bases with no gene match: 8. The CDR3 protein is CASSVAGSGGATEQFF. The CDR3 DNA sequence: TGTGCCAGCAGCGTAGCGGGTAGCGGGGGGGCCACTGAGCAGTTCTTC.

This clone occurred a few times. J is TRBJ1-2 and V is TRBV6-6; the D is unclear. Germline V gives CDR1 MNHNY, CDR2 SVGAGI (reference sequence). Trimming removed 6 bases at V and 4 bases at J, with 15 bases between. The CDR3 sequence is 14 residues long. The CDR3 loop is CASRTPGGIYGYTF. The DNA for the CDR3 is TGTGCCAGCAGGACCCCAGGCGGGATCTATGGCTACACCTTC.

This CDR3 is CASSYSSQETQYF. CDR3 coding DNA: TGTGCCAGCAGTTACTCGTCACAAGAGACCCAGTACTTC. J is TRBJ2-5 and V is TRBV6-5, with D unresolved. Trimming cost V 0 bases and J 2 bases, with 4 bases left between them. CDR1 and CDR2 (germline): MNHEY, SVGAGI. The CDR3 has 13 residues.

The chain's CDR3 is CASSEARVVKYEQYF. CDR3 DNA sequence: TGTGCCAGCAGTGAGGCCAGGGTGGTTAAATACGAGCAGTACTTC. The chain combines TRBV2 with TRBJ2-7; tentative D call: TRBD1 (5 bases). V lost 3 bases and J 4 bases, leaving 16 bases between the germline ends. This CDR3 spans 15 amino acids. Germline V gene data show CDR1 as SNHLY and CDR2 as FYNNEI.

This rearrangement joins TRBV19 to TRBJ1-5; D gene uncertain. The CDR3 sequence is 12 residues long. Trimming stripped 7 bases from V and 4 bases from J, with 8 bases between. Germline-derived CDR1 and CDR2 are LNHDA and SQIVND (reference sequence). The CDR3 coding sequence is TGTGCCAGTACGGGCAGAAATCAGCCCCAGCATTTT. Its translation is CASTGRNQPQHF.

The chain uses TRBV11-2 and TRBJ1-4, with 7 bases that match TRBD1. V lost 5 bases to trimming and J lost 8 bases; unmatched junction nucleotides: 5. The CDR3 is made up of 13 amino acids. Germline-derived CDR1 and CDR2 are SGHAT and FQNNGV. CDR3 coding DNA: TGTGCCAGCAGCGCTGGGACAGCCGAAAAACTGTTTTTT. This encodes CASSAGTAEKLFF.

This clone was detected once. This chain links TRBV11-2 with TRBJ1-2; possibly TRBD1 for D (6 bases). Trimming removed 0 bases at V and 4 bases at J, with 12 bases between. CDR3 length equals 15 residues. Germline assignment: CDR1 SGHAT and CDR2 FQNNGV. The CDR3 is CASSLDLTGLYGYTF. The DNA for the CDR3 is TGTGCCAGCAGCTTAGACCTGACAGGCCTCTATGGCTACACCTTC.

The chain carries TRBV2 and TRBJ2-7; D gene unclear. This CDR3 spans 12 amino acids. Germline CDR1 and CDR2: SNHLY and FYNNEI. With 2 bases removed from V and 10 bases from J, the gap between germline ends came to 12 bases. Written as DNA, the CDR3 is TGTGCCAGCAGTGAAACTCTCGCCCCACAGTACTTC. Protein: CASSETLAPQYF.

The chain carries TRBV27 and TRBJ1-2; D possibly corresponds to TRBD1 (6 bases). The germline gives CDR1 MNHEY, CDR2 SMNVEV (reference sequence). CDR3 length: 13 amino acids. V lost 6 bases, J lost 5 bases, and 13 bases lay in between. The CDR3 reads CASSIGGRYGYTF. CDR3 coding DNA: TGTGCCAGCAGCATAGGGGGAAGGTATGGCTACACCTTC.

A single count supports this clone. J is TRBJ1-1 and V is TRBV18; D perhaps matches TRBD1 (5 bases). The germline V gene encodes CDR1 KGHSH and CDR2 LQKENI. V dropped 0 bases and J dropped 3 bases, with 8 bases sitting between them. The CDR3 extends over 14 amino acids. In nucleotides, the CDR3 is TGTGCCAGCTCACCACCCTTAGGGGACACTGAAGCTTTCTTT. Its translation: CASSPPLGDTEAFF.

CDR3 DNA: TGTGCCAGCAGTTACGGACAGGGAGTAACGAACACTGAAGCTTTCTTT. It translates to CASSYGQGVTNTEAFF. This rearrangement joins TRBV6-6 to TRBJ1-1, with 8 bases fitting TRBD1. The V gene end was trimmed by 2 bases and the J gene end by 1 base; junction bases not matched to a gene: 6. The CDR3 is 16 residues long. In germline, CDR1 is MNHNY, CDR2 SVGAGI (reference sequence).

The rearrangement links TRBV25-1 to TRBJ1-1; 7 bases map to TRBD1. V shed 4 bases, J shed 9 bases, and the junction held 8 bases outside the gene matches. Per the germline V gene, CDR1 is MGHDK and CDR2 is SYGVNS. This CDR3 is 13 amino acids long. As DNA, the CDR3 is TGTGCCAGCAGTGTTCGAGGGGGCGCTCAAGCTTTCTTT. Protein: CASSVRGGAQAFF.

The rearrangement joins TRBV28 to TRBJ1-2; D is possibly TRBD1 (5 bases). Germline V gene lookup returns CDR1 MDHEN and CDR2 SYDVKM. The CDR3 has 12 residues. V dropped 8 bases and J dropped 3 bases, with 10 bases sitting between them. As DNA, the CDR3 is TGTGCCAGCGGGCAGGGCGACTATGGCTACACCTTC. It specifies CASGQGDYGYTF.

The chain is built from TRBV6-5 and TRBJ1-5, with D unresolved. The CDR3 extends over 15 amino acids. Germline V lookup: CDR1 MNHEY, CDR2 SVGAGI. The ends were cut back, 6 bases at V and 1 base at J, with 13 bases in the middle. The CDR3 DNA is TGTGCCAGCAGGCGGACGTACGAGAGCAATCAGCCCCAGCATTTT. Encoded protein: CASRRTYESNQPQHF.